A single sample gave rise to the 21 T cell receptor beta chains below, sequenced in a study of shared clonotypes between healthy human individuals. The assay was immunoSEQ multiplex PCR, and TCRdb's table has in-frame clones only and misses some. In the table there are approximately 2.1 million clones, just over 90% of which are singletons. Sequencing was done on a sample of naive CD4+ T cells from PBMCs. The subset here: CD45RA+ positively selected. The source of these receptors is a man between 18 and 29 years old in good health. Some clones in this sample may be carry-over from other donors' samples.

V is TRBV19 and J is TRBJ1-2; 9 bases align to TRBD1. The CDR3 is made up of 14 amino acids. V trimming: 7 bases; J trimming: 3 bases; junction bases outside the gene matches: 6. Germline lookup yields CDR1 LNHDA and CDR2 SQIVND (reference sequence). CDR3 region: CASNPTGGDYGYTF. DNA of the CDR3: TGTGCCAGTAACCCGACAGGGGGAGACTATGGCTACACCTTC.

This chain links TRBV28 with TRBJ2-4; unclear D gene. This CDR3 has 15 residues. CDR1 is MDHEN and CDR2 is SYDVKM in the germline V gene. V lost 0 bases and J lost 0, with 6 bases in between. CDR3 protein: CASSLWSGAKNIQYF. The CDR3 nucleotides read TGTGCCAGCAGTTTATGGTCGGGAGCCAAAAACATTCAGTACTTC.

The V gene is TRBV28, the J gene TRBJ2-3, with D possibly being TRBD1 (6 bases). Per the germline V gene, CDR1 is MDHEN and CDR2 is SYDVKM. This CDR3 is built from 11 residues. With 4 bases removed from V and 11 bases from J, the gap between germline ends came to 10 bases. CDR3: CASSSPRGQYF. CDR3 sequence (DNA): TGTGCCAGCAGTTCCCCCAGGGGGCAGTATTTT.

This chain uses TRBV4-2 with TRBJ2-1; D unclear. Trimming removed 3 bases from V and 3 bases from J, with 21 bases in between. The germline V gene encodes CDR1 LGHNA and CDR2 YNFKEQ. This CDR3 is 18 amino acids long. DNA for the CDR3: TGTGCCAGCAGCCACGGTCTACTTGGCTCGCGGCGCTACAATGAGCAGTTCTTC. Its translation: CASSHGLLGSRRYNEQFF.

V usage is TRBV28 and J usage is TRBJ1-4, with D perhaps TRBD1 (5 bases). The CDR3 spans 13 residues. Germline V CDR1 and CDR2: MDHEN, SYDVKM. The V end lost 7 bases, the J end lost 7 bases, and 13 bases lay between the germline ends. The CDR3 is CASIGGKVEKLFF. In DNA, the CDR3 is TGTGCCAGCATTGGGGGAAAGGTTGAAAAACTGTTTTTT. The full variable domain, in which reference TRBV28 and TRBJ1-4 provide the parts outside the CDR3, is DVKVTQSSRYLVKRTGEKVFLECVQDMDHENMFWYRQDPGLGLRLIYFSYDVKMKEKGDIPEGYSVSREKKERFSLILESASTNQTSMYLCASIGGKVEKLFFGSGTQLSVL.

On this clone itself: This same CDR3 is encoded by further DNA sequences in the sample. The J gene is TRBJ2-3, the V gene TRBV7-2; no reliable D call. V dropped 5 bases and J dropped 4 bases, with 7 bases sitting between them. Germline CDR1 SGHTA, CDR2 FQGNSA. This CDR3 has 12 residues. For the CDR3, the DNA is TGTGCCAGCAGCCCACCCTCAGATACGCAGTATTTT. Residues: CASSPPSDTQYF.

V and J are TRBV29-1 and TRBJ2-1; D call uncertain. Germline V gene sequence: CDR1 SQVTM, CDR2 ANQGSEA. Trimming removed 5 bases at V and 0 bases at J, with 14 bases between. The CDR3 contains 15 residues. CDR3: CSVFGLPDSYNEQFF. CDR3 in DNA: TGCAGCGTTTTCGGGTTACCAGACTCCTACAATGAGCAGTTCTTC.

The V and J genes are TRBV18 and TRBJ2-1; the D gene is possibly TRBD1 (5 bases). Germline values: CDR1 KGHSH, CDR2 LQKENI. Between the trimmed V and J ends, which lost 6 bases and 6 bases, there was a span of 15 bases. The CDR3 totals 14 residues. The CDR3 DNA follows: TGTGCCAGCTCCCTCAATTCCAGGGTCAATGAGCAGTTCTTC. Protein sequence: CASSLNSRVNEQFF.

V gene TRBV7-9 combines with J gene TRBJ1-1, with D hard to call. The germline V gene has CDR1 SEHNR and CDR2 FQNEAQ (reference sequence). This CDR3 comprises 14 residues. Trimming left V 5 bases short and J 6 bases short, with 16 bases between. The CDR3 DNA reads TGTGCCAGCAGCCTACCTCGAGGAGGCGCTGAAGCTTTCTTT. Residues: CASSLPRGGAEAFF.

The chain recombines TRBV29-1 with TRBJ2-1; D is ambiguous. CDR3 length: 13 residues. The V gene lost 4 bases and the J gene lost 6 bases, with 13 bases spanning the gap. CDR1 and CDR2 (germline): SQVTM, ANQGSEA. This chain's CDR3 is CSVVADYSNEQFF. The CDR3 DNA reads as TGCAGCGTTGTTGCCGATTACTCCAATGAGCAGTTCTTC.

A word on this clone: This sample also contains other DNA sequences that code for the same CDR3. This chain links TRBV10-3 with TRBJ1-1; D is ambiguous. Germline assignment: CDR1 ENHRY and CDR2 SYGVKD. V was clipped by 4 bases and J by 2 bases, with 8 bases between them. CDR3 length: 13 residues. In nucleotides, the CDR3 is TGTGCCATCAGTGGGGCAGTCAACACTGAAGCTTTCTTT. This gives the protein CAISGAVNTEAFF.

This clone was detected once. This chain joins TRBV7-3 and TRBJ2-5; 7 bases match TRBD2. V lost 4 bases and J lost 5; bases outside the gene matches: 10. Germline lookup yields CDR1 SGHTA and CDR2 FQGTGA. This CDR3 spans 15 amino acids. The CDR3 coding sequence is TGTGCCAGCAGCTACCTGGGAGGGGTCTCTGAGACCCAGTACTTC. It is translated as CASSYLGGVSETQYF.

In DNA form, the CDR3 reads TGTGCCAGCAGCTCGCGGGAGGGCCTCTACAATGAGCAGTTCTTC. Encoded protein: CASSSREGLYNEQFF. V and J are TRBV7-9 and TRBJ2-1; 9 bases match TRBD2. V trimming: 4 bases; J trimming: 3 bases; junction bases outside the gene matches: 4. CDR1 SEHNR and CDR2 FQNEAQ come from the germline V gene (reference sequence). The CDR3 spans 15 residues.

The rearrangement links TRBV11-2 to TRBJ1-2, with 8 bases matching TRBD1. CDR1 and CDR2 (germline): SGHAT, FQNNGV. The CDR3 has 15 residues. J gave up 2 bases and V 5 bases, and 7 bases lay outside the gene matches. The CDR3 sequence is CASSPWGTGNYGYTF. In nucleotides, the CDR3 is TGTGCCAGCAGCCCTTGGGGGACAGGAAACTATGGCTACACCTTC. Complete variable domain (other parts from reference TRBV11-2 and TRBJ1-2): EAGVAQSPRYKIIEKRQSVAFWCNPISGHATLYWYQQILGQGPKLLIQFQNNGVVDDSQLPKDRFSAERLKGVDSTLKIQPAKLEDSAVYLCASSPWGTGNYGYTFGSGTRLTVV.

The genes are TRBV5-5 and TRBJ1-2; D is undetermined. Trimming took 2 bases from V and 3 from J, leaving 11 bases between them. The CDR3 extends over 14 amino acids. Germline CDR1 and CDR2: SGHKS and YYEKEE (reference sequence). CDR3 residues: CASSFPQEHYGYTF. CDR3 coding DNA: TGTGCCAGCAGCTTCCCGCAGGAACACTATGGCTACACCTTC.

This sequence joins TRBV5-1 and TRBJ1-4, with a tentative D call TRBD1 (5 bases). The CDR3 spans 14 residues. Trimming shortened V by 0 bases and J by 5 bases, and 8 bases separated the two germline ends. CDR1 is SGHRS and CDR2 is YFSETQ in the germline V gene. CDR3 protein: CASSLGDGNEKLFF. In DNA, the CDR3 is TGCGCCAGCAGCTTGGGGGACGGGAATGAAAAACTGTTTTTT. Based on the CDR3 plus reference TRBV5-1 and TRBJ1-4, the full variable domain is KAGVTQTPRYLIKTRGQQVTLSCSPISGHRSVSWYQQTPGQGLQFLFEYFSETQRNKGNFPGRFSGRQFSNSRSEMNVSTLELGDSALYLCASSLGDGNEKLFFGSGTQLSVL.

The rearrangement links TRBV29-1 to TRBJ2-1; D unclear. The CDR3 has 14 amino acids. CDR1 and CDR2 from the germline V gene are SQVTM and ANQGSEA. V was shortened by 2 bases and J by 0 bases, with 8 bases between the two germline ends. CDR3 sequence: CSVEKGSSYNEQFF. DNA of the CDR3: TGCAGCGTTGAAAAAGGCAGCTCCTACAATGAGCAGTTCTTC.

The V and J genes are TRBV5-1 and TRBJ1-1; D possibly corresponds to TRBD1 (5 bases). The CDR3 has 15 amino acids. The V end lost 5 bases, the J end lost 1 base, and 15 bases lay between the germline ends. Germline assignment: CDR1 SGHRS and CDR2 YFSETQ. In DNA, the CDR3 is TGCGCCAGCAGGGGGGTGGCAGGACAGAACACTGAAGCTTTCTTT. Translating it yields CASRGVAGQNTEAFF.

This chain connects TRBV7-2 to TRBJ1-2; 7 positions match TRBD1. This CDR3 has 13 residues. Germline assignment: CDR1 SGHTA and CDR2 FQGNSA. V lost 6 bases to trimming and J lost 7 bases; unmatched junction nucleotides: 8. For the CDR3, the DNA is TGTGCCAGCAGACGCAGGGGGGAGGGTGGCTACACCTTC. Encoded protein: CASRRRGEGGYTF.

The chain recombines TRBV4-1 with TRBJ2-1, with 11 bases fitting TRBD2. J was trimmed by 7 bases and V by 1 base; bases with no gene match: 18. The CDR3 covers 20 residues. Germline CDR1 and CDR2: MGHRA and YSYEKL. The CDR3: CASSQAKGLADLTERNEQFF. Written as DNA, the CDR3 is TGCGCCAGCAGCCAAGCTAAGGGACTAGCGGATCTTACCGAGCGAAATGAGCAGTTCTTC.

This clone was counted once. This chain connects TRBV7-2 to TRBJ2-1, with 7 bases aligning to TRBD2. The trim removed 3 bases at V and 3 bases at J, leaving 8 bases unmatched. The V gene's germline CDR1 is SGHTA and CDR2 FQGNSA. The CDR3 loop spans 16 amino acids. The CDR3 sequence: CASSLVAGSVYNEQFF. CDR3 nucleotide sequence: TGTGCCAGCAGCTTGGTAGCGGGCAGTGTCTACAATGAGCAGTTCTTC.